This TCR beta chain is drawn from a study of T cells of healthy individuals. TCRdb independently ran MiXCR on the 5' RACE reads; one entry per CDR3 protein. The table includes nearly 100,000 distinct CDR3 sequences, 15% to 20% detected once. V lost 4 bases and J 7 bases, leaving 14 bases between the germline ends. Germline CDR1 SGHTA, CDR2 FQGNSA. The CDR3 length is 14 residues. This chain uses TRBV7-2 with TRBJ2-4, with D possibly matching TRBD1 (6 bases). The clonotype was recovered from a human donor in good health. CDR3 nucleotide sequence: TGTGCCAGCAGCTCGAGGGGGATATGGAACATTCAGTACTTC. It codes for CASSSRGIWNIQYF.